This TCR beta chain was sequenced during a study of blood T cell repertoires in COVID-19. The wider study: Italy, Spain and the United States were the sources of the convalescent and acute COVID-19 samples. T cells, B-cell-depleted T cells, or PBMCs provided the cDNA or gDNA that served as material.

CDR1 is LNHDA, CDR2 SQIVND, per germline (reference sequence). This CDR3 has 13 amino acids. Trimming at V came to 7 bases and at J to 5 bases, leaving 7 bases not matched to a gene. Per the original data handling: Estimates of nucleated cell counts were drawn from the amplification of reference gene primers. Only in-frame clones appear in the TCRdb table, and some are missing; sequencing was by immunoSEQ multiplex PCR. That table furnishes V, J and clone size, whereas the DNA furnished D and trimming. Of a few hundred thousand clones detected, approximately 85% appear once; the ten largest clones hold around 7.2%.

The sequence was obtained from a human donor in a cohort sampled during active COVID-19. The V gene is TRBV19, the J gene TRBJ1-1; 7 positions agree with TRBD1. The sequenced sample was peripheral blood. CDR3 in amino acids: CASTSGTATEAFF. Written as DNA, the CDR3 is TGTGCCAGTACCTCCGGGACAGCAACTGAAGCTTTCTTT.